This TCR beta chain came from a study of T cell repertoires in cytomegalovirus infection. Across the study: Signatures in public TCR beta sequences pointed to both CMV infection and matching HLA type.

The ends were cut back, 5 bases at V and 3 bases at J, with 11 bases in the middle. The CDR3 extends over 12 amino acids. Germline V gene data show CDR1 as DFQATT and CDR2 as SNEGSKA (reference sequence). In TCRdb, the reads were re-called with MiXCR into one record per CDR3 protein. The sample consists of hundreds of thousands of distinct CDR3 sequences, 30% to 40% of them appearing once. This clonotype was detected only a few times. No antigen is known for it. The sequence derives from a human donor in good health (CMV status not recorded). Some clones in this sample may be carry-over from other donors' samples. This sequence joins TRBV20-1 and TRBJ2-7; D might be TRBD2 (5 bases). Sequenced here: cultured CD8+ T cells from PBMCs, sampled from culture after CMV antigen stimulation. The CDR3 region has the DNA TGCAGTGCTTCCGACGGGGACTACGAGCAGTACGTC. It translates to CSASDGDYEQYV.